Sequencing of this T cell receptor (beta chain) was carried out in a study of healthy donors' naive CD4 and CD8 T cells. TCR libraries were built from 500 to 600 ng of total RNA by linear amplification. TCRdb re-analysed the reads in MiXCR, keeping a single row per CDR3 protein. The sample includes around 200,000 distinct CDR3 sequences, 65% to 75% of them seen just once. This CDR3 is 16 amino acids long. Per the germline V gene, CDR1 is DFQATT and CDR2 is SNEGSKA (reference sequence). After removal of 5 bases from V and 6 bases from J, the junction contained 12 bases not matched to a gene. V and J are TRBV20-1 and TRBJ2-1, with 11 bases aligning to TRBD2. Sequenced input: naive CD4+ and CD8+ T cells sorted from blood, pooled from several donors. This clonotype was obtained from a pool of human donors in good health; the sample pools cells from several healthy donors. CDR3 coding DNA: TGCAGTGCTGGGACTAGCGGAACCTCCCTCGCCAATGAGCAGTTCTTC. This translates into CSAGTSGTSLANEQFF.